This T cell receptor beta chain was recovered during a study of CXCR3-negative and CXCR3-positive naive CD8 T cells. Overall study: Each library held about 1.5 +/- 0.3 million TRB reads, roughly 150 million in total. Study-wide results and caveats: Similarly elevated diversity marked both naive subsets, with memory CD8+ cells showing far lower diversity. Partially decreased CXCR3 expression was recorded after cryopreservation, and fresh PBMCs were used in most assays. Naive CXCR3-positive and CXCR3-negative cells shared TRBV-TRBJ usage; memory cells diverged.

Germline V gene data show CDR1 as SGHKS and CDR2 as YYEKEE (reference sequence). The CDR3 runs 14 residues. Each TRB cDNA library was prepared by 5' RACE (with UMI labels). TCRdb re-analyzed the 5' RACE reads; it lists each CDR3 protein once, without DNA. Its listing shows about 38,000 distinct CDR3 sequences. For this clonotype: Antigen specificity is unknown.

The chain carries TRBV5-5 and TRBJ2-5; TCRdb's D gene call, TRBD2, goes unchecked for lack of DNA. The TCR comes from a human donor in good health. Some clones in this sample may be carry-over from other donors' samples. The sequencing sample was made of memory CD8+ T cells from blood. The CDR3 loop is CASSLGSFGDEQYF.